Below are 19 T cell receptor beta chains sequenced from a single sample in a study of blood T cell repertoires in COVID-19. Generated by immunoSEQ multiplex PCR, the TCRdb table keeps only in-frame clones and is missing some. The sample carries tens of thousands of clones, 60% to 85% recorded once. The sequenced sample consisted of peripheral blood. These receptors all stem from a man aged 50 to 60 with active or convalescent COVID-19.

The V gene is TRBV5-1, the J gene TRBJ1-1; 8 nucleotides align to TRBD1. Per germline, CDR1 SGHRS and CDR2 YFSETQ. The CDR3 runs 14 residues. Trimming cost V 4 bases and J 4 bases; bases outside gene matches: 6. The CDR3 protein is CASSGQGVITEAFF. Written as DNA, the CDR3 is TGCGCCAGCAGCGGACAGGGAGTAATCACTGAAGCTTTCTTT.

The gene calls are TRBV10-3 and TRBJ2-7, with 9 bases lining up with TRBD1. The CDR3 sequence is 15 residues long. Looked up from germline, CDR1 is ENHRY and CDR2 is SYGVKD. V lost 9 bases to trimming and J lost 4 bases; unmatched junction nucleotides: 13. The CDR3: CAMTAGTGRGYEQYF. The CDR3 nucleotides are TGTGCCATGACGGCCGGGACAGGGAGAGGGTACGAGCAGTACTTC.

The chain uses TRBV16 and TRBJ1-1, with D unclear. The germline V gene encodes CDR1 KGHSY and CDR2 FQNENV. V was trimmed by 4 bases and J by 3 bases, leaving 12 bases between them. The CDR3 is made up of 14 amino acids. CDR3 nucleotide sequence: TGTGCCAGCAGCCGAAGTGCTCCGGACACTGAAGCTTTCTTT. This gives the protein CASSRSAPDTEAFF.

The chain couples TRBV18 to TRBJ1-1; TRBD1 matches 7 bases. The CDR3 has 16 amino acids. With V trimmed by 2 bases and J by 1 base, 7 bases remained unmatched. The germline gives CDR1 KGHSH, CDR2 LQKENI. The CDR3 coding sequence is TGTGCCAGCTCACCAGACAGGGTTCGGGCGAACACTGAAGCTTTCTTT. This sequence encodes CASSPDRVRANTEAFF.

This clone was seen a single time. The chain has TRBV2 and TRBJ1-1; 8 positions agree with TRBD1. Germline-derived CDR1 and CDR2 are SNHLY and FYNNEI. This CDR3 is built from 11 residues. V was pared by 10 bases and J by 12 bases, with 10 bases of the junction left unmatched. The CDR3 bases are TGTGCCATCCTAGGACAGGGAGGAACTTTCTTT. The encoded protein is CAILGQGGTFF.

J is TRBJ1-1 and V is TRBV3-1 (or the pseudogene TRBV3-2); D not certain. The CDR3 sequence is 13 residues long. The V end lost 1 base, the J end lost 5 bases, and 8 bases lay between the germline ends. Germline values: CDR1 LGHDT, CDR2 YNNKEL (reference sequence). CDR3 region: CASSQGGGTEAFF. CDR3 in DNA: TGTGCCAGCAGCCAAGGGGGAGGGACTGAAGCTTTCTTT.

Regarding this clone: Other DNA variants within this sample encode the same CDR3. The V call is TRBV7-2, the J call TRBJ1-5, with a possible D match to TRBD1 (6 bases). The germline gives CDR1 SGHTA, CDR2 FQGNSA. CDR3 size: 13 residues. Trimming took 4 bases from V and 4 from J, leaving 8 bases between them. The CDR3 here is CASSSDSNQPQHF. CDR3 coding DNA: TGTGCCAGCAGCTCGGACAGTAATCAGCCCCAGCATTTT.

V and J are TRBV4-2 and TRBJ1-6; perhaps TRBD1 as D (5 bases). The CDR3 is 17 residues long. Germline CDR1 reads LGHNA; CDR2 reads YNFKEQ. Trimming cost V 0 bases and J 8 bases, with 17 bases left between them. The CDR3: CASSQDLPGGEDSPLHF. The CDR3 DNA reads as TGTGCCAGCAGCCAAGACCTCCCGGGGGGAGAGGATTCACCCCTCCACTTT.

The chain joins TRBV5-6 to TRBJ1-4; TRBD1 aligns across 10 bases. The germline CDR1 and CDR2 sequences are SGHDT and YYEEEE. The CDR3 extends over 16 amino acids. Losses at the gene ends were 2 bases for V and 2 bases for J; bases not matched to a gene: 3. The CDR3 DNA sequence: TGTGCCAGCAGCTTCGGGACAGGGGTCACTAATGAAAAACTGTTTTTT. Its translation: CASSFGTGVTNEKLFF. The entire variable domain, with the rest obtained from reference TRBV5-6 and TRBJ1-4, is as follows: DAGVTQSPTHLIKTRGQQVTLRCSPKSGHDTVSWYQQALGQGPQFIFQYYEEEERQRGNFPDRFSGHQFPNYSSELNVNALLLGDSALYLCASSFGTGVTNEKLFFGSGTQLSVL.

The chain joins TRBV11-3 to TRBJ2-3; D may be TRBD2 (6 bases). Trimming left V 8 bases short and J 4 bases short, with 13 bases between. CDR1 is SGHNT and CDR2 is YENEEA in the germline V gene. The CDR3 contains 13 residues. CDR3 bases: TGTGCCAGCGGTCGGCGGGACCCAGATACGCAGTATTTT. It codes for CASGRRDPDTQYF.

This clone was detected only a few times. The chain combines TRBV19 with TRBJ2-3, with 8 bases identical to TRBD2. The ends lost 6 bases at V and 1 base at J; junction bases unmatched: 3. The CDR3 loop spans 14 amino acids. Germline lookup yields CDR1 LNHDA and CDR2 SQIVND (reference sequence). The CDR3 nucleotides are TGTGCCAGTAGGGCACTAGCGGGCACAGATACGCAGTATTTT. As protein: CASRALAGTDTQYF.

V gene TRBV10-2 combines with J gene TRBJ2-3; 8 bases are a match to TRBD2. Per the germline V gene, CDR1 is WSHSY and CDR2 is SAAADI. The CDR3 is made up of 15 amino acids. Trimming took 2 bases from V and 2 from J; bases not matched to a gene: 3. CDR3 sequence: CASSEPGGATDTQYF. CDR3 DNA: TGCGCCAGCAGTGAGCCCGGGGGGGCCACAGATACGCAGTATTTT.

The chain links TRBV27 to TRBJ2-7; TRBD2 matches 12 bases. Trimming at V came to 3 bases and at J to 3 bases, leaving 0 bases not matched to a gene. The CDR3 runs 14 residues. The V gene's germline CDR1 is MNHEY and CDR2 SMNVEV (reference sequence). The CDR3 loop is CASSLTSGSYEQYF. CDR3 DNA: TGTGCCAGCAGTTTGACTAGCGGGAGCTACGAGCAGTACTTC.

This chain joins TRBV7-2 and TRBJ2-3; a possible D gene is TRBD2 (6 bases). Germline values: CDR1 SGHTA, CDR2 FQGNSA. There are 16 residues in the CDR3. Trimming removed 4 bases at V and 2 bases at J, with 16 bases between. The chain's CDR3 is CASSSMGDSTTDTQYF. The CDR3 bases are TGTGCCAGCAGCTCAATGGGGGACTCCACCACAGATACGCAGTATTTT.

The CDR3: CASNWGGNTEAFF. CDR3 nucleotide sequence: TGTGCCAGTAACTGGGGGGGTAACACTGAAGCTTTCTTT. This chain connects TRBV19 to TRBJ1-1, with a possible D match to TRBD1 (5 bases). The CDR3 has 13 amino acids. Germline CDR1 and CDR2: LNHDA and SQIVND (reference sequence). Trimming cost V 7 bases and J 2 bases, with 11 bases left between them.

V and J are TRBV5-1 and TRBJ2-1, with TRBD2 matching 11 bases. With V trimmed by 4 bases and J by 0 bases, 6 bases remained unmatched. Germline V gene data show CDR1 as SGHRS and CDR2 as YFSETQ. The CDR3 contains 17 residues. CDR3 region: CASSQGLAAISYNEQFF. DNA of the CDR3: TGCGCCAGCAGCCAGGGACTAGCGGCTATCTCCTACAATGAGCAGTTCTTC.

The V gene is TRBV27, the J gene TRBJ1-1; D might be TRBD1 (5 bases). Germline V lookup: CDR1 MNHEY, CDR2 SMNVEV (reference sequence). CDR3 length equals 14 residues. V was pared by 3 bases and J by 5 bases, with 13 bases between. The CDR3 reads CASSLERRGTEAFF. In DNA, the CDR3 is TGTGCCAGCAGTTTGGAGCGAAGGGGAACTGAAGCTTTCTTT.

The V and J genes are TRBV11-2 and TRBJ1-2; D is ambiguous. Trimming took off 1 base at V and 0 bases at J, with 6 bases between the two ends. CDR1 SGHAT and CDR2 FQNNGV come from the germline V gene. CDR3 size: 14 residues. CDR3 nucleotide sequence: TGTGCCAGCAGCTTAGGCAGATCTAACTATGGCTACACCTTC. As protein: CASSLGRSNYGYTF. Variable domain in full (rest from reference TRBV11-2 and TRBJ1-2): EAGVAQSPRYKIIEKRQSVAFWCNPISGHATLYWYQQILGQGPKLLIQFQNNGVVDDSQLPKDRFSAERLKGVDSTLKIQPAKLEDSAVYLCASSLGRSNYGYTFGSGTRLTVV.

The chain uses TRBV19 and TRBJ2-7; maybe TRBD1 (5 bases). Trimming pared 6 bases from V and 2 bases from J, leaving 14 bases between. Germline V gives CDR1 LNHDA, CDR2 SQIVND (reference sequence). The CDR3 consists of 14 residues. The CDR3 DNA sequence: TGTGCCAGTAGCGAGACAGACGATACCTACGAGCAGTACTTC. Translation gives CASSETDDTYEQYF.